This section outlines one T cell receptor beta chain sequence together with its context. It lacks a known antigen. The input lacks base qualities; no much larger clone sits a single base away. The data derive from a study of OX40 agonist ivuxolimab in advanced cancers. Some background on the complete study: Ivuxolimab, which targeted the costimulatory receptor OX40 (CD134), was an agonistic, fully human IgG2 monoclonal antibody. The paper describes the monotherapy dose-escalation part (N ≈ 51 patients) of the phase I trial of ivuxolimab. Among the approximately 54 dose-escalation patients, about 20 had hepatocellular carcinoma, about 15 melanoma, 9 renal cell carcinoma and 9 head and neck cancer. In the dose-escalation cohort, more than 75% of patients were male, and the mean age was approximately 64 years, with a range of roughly 23 to 85. The point of sequencing TCRbeta in the periphery was to test whether ivuxolimab changed TCR sequence diversity and drove clonal T-cell expansion. Prior anti-PD-1, anti-PD-L1 or anti-CTLA-4 therapy was permitted, and 40% of dose-escalation patients had received checkpoint inhibitors. Intravenous ivuxolimab was administered to patients every 2 weeks at six dose levels: 0.01, 0.1, 0.3, 1.5, 3 and 10 mg/kg. Three dose-escalation patients achieved partial responses, one with hepatocellular carcinoma and two with cutaneous melanoma.

To sequence the TCRbeta CDR3 region, genomic DNA was isolated from the sorted cells. The immunoSEQ Assay was used for sequencing of TCRbeta CDR3 regions. The table was pulled from immuneACCESS by TCRdb, which kept in-frame rearrangements only. Such tables lose some clones; where checked, under half of the loss comes from unresolved V genes, and the rest has no known cause. The sample table contains approximately 15,000 clones; only one count was recorded for 70% to 90% of them. Roughly 21% of the sample lies in the top ten. Results the study describes overall, beyond this receptor: At doses of 0.1 to 3.0 mg/kg, clonal expansion of both CD4+ and CD8+ blood T cells was observed from baseline to week 6. Antigen specificity was not determined for the clonally expanded peripheral T cells. In the 0.1-3.0 mg/kg groups, partial responders had among the lowest normalized peripheral clonal expansion, particularly in CD8+ T cells. After ivuxolimab, expanded clones were on average more numerous among CD8+ T cells than among CD4+ T cells. Low levels of normalized T-cell clonal expansion were also seen in some nonresponding patients.

Clipping removes 6 bases from V and 2 bases from J, with 10 as the unmatched junction base count. From cysteine to phenylalanine, the CDR3 is 15 amino acids long. Only CDR3 DNA remains: 45 bases, in frame from the first base. The germline V gene provides CDR1 MNHNS and CDR2 SASEGT. Patients with autoimmune disease history or receiving systemic immunosuppression were excluded from the trial. Peripheral blood for TCR sequencing was collected from all dose cohorts at baseline, on cycle 4 day 1, and on cycle 7 day 1. Samples came from an open-label, multicenter, first-in-human phase I dose-escalation trial of ivuxolimab. Adults with locally advanced or metastatic head and neck squamous cell, hepatocellular, melanoma or renal cell carcinoma were enrolled in the trial. Before TCR sequencing, CD4+ T cells and CD8+ T cells were sorted from peripheral blood as separate populations.

Sequencing was performed on CD4+ or CD8+ T cells sorted from blood, taken in a trial of the OX40 agonist ivuxolimab. The sequence came from an adult with an advanced solid tumor such as melanoma, head and neck, liver or kidney cancer. Here the chain combines TRBV6-1 and TRBJ2-7; 7 central bases correspond to TRBD2. This receptor carries the CDR3 CASSLYGAGPYEQYF. The DNA is as follows: TGTGCCAGCAGCCTTTACGGAGCGGGACCCTACGAGCAGTACTTC.